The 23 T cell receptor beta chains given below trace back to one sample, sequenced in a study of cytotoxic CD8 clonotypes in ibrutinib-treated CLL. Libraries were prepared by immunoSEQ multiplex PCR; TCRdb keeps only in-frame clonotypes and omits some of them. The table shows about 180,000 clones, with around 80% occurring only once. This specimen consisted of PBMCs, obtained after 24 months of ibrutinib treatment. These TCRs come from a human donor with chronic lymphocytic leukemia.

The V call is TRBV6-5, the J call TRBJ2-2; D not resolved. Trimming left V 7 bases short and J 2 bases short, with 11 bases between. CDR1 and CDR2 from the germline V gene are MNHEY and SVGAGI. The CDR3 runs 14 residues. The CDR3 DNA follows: TGTGCCAGCAAAACGGACGGTAACACCGGGGAGCTGTTTTTT. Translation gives CASKTDGNTGELFF.

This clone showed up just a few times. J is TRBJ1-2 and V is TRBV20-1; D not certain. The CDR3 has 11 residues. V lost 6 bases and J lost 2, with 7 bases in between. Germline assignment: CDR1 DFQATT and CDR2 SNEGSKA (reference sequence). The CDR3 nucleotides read TGCAGTGCGATCCCGAACTATGGCTACACCTTC. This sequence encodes CSAIPNYGYTF.

CDR3 protein: CASSLPGQNISGNQPQHF. CDR3 bases: TGCGCCAGCAGCCTACCGGGACAGAACATTTCTGGCAATCAGCCCCAGCATTTT. The chain has TRBV5-1 and TRBJ1-5; 7 bases align to TRBD1. Losses at the gene ends were 4 bases for V and 2 bases for J; bases not matched to a gene: 15. Germline lookup yields CDR1 SGHRS and CDR2 YFSETQ. This CDR3 has 18 residues. Full variable domain (outside the CDR3, taken from reference TRBV5-1 and TRBJ1-5): KAGVTQTPRYLIKTRGQQVTLSCSPISGHRSVSWYQQTPGQGLQFLFEYFSETQRNKGNFPGRFSGRQFSNSRSEMNVSTLELGDSALYLCASSLPGQNISGNQPQHFGDGTRLSIL.

CDR3 residues: CASSPTGQGYNEKLFF. The CDR3, as DNA: TGTGCCAGCTCACCAACCGGACAGGGTTATAATGAAAAACTGTTTTTT. This chain joins TRBV18 and TRBJ1-4; TRBD1 aligns across 8 bases. Germline lookup yields CDR1 KGHSH and CDR2 LQKENI. J gave up 4 bases and V 2 bases, and 6 bases lay outside the gene matches. The CDR3 length is 16 residues.

The CDR3 nucleotides are TGTGCCAGCAGTTACTTTGCCAGGGGGCACGGGAATGGCTACACCTTC. As protein: CASSYFARGHGNGYTF. The chain is built from TRBV6-5 and TRBJ1-2, with 8 bases that match TRBD1. V dropped 1 base and J dropped 6; count of bases not matched to a gene: 10. The CDR3 has 16 amino acids. CDR1 is MNHEY and CDR2 is SVGAGI in the germline V gene.

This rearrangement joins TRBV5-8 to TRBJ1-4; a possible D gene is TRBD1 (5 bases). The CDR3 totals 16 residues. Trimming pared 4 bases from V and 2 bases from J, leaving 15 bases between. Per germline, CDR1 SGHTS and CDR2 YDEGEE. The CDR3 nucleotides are TGTGCCAGCAGCGTGGGTCGGAAGGGGACTAATGAAAAACTGTTTTTT. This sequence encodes CASSVGRKGTNEKLFF.

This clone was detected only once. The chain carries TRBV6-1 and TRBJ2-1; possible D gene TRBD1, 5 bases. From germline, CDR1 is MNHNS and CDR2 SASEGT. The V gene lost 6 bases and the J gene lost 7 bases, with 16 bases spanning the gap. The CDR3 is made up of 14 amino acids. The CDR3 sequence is CASSPLGLPNEQFF. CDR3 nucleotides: TGTGCCAGCAGCCCGTTGGGGCTCCCAAATGAGCAGTTCTTC.

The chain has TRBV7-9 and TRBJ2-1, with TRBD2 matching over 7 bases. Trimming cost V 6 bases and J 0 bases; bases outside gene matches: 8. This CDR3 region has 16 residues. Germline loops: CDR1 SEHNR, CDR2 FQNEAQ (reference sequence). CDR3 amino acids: CASRLGGSSSYNEQFF. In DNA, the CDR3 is TGTGCCAGCAGATTGGGGGGGTCGAGCTCCTACAATGAGCAGTTCTTC.

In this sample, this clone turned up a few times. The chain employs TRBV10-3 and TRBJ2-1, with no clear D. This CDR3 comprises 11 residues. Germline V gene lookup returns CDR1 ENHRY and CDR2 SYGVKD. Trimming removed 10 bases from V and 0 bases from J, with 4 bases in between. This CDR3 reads CATSSYNEQFF. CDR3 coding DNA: TGTGCCACTAGCTCCTACAATGAGCAGTTCTTC.

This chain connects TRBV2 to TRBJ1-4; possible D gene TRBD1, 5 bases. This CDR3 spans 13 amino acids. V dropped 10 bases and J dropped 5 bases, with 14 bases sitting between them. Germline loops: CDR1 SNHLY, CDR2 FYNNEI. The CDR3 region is CAITGVWNEKLFF. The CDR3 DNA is TGTGCCATTACAGGTGTATGGAATGAAAAACTGTTTTTT.

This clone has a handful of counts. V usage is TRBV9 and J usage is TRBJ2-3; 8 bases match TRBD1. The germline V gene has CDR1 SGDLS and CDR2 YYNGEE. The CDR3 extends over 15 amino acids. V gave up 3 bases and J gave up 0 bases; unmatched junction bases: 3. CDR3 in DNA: TGTGCCAGCAGCGCCAGACAGGGGAGCACAGATACGCAGTATTTT. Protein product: CASSARQGSTDTQYF. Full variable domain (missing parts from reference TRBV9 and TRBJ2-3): DSGVTQTPKHLITATGQRVTLRCSPRSGDLSVYWYQQSLDQGLQFLIQYYNGEERAKGNILERFSAQQFPDLHSELNLSSLELGDSALYFCASSARQGSTDTQYFGPGTRLTVL.

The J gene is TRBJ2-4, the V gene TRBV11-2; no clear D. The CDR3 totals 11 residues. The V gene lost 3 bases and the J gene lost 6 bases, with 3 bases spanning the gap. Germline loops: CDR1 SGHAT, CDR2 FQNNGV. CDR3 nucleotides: TGTGCCAGCAGCTTCGGAAACATTCAGTACTTC. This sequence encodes CASSFGNIQYF.

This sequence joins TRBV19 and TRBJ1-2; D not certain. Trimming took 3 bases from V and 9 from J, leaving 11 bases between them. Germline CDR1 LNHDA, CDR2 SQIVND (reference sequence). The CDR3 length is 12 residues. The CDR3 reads CASSIFEGSYTF. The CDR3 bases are TGTGCCAGTAGTATTTTTGAGGGTAGCTACACCTTC.

The CDR3 loop is CASSPIAYYNEQFF. In nucleotides, the CDR3 is TGCGCCAGCAGCCCTATAGCGTACTACAATGAGCAGTTCTTC. J is TRBJ2-1 and V is TRBV5-1, with TRBD2 as a possible D gene (5 bases). Germline assignment: CDR1 SGHRS and CDR2 YFSETQ. Trimming left V 4 bases short and J 3 bases short, with 11 bases between. The CDR3 runs 14 residues.

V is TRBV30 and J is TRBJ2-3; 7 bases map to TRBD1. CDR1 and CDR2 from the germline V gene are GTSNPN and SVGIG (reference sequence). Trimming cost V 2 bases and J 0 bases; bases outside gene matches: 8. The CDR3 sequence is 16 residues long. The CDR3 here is CAWSLGQSRSTDTQYF. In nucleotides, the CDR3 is TGTGCCTGGAGTTTGGGACAGAGTCGTAGCACAGATACGCAGTATTTT.

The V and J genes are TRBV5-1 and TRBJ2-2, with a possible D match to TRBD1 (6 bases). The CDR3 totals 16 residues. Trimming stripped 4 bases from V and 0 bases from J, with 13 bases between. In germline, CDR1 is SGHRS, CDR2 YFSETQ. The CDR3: CASSTGTYPNTGELFF. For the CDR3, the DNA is TGCGCCAGCAGCACAGGGACATATCCGAACACCGGGGAGCTGTTTTTT.

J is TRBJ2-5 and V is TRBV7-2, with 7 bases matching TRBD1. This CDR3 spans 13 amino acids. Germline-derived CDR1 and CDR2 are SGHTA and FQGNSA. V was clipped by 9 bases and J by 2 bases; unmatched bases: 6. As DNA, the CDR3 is TGTGCCAGTACGACAGGGCCGCAAGAGACCCAGTACTTC. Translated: CASTTGPQETQYF.

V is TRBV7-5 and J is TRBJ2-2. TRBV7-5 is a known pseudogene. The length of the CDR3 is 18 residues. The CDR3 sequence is CVRSLGWVGQPNTGELFF. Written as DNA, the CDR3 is TGTGTCAGAAGCTTAGGTTGGGTTGGTCAGCCGAACACCGGGGAGCTGTTTTTT.

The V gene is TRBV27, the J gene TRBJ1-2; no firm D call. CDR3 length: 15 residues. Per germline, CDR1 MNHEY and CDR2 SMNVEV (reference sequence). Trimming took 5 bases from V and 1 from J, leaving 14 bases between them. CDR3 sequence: CASSPQELLNYGYTF. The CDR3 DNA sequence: TGTGCCAGCAGTCCCCAGGAGCTGCTTAACTATGGCTACACCTTC.

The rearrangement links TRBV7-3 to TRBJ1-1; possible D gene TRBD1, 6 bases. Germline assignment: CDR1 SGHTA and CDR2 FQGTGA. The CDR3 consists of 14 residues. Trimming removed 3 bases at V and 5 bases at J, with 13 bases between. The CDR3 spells CASSLGYQGTEAFF. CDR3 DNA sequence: TGTGCCAGCAGCTTGGGGTACCAGGGGACTGAAGCTTTCTTT. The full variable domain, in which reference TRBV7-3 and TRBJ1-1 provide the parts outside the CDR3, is GAGVSQTPSNKVTEKGKYVELRCDPISGHTALYWYRQSLGQGPEFLIYFQGTGAADDSGLPNDRFFAVRPEGSVSTLKIQRTERGDSAVYLCASSLGYQGTEAFFGQGTRLTVV.

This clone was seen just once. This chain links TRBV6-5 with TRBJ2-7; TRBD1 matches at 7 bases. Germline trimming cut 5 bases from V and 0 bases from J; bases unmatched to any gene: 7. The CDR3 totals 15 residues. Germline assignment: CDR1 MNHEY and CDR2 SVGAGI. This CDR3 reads CASSTPTGNSYEQYF. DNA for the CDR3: TGTGCCAGCAGTACTCCGACAGGGAACTCCTACGAGCAGTACTTC.

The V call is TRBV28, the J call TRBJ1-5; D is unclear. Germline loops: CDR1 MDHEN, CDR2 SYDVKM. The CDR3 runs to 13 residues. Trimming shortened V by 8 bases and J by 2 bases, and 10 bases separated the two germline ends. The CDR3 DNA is TGTGCCAGCCAATATCGGGGCAATCAGCCCCAGCATTTT. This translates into CASQYRGNQPQHF.

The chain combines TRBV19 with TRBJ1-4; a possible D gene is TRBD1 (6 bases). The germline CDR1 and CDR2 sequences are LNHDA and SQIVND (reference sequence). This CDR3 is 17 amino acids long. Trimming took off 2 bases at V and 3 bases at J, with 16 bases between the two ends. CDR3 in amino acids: CASSITARGSSNEKLFF. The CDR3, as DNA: TGTGCCAGTAGTATAACGGCCAGGGGTTCGTCTAATGAAAAACTGTTTTTT.